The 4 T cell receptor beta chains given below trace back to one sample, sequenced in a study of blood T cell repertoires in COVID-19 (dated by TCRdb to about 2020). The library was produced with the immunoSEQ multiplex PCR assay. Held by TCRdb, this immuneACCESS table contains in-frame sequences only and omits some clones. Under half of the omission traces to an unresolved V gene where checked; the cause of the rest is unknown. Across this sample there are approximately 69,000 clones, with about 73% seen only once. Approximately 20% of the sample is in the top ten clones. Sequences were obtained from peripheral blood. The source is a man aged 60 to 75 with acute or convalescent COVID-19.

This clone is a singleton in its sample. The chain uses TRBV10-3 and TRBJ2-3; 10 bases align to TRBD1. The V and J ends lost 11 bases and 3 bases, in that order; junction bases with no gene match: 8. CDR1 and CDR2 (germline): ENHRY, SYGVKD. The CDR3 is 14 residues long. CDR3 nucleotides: TGTGCCGCCCGATGGGACAGGGGAACAGATACGCAGTATTTT. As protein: CAARWDRGTDTQYF.

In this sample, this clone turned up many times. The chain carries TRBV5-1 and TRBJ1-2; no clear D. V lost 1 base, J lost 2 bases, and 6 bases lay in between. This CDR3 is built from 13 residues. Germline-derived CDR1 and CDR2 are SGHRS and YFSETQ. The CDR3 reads CASSLTENYGYTF. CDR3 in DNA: TGCGCCAGCAGCTTGACGGAGAACTATGGCTACACCTTC.

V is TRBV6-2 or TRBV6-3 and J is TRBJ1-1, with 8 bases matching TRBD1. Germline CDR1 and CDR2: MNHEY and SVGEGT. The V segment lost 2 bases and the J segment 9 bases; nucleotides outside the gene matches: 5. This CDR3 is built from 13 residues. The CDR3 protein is CASSYRDRRQAFF. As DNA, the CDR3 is TGTGCCAGCAGTTACAGGGACAGGCGACAAGCTTTCTTT.

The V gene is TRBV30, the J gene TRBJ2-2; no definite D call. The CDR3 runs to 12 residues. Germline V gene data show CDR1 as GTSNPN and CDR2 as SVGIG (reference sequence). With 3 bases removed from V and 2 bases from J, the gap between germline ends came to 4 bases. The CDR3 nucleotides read TGTGCCTGGAGCAGTAACACCGGGGAGCTGTTTTTT. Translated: CAWSSNTGELFF.